Shown below are 25 T cell receptor beta chains from a single sample sequenced in a study of blood T cell repertoires in COVID-19. Using immunoSEQ multiplex PCR, the repertoire was profiled, and TCRdb retains in-frame clones only, with some absent. The table records roughly 240,000 clones, around 86% of them present only once. The sample was peripheral blood. These receptors were obtained from a woman aged 55-69 years who had recovered from COVID-19.

This chain joins TRBV10-3 and TRBJ1-1; 9 bases align to TRBD1. This CDR3 is 13 amino acids long. J was trimmed by 1 base and V by 9 bases; bases with no gene match: 3. The germline V gene encodes CDR1 ENHRY and CDR2 SYGVKD. CDR3 bases: TGTGCCATGGACAGGGGAGGGAACACTGAAGCTTTCTTT. Its protein product is CAMDRGGNTEAFF.

This chain links TRBV7-2 with TRBJ2-7; TRBD2 matches 7 bases. CDR1 is SGHTA and CDR2 is FQGNSA in the germline V gene. The CDR3 is 15 residues long. V lost 0 bases to trimming and J lost 2 bases; unmatched junction nucleotides: 4. CDR3 DNA: TGTGCCAGCAGCTTAGCGGGGGGGACCCCCTACGAGCAGTACTTC. Amino acid sequence: CASSLAGGTPYEQYF.

The chain joins TRBV7-3 to TRBJ2-5, with D possibly TRBD2 on 5 matching bases. This CDR3 comprises 15 residues. CDR1 and CDR2 (germline): SGHTA, FQGTGA. Trimming shortened V by 3 bases and J by 4 bases, and 15 bases separated the two germline ends. The CDR3 coding sequence is TGTGCCAGCAGCTTTAAGGGAGTTGTAGGAGAGACCCAGTACTTC. The encoded protein is CASSFKGVVGETQYF. Using reference TRBV7-3 and TRBJ2-5 for the parts outside the CDR3, the full variable domain is GAGVSQTPSNKVTEKGKYVELRCDPISGHTALYWYRQSLGQGPEFLIYFQGTGAADDSGLPNDRFFAVRPEGSVSTLKIQRTERGDSAVYLCASSFKGVVGETQYFGPGTRLLVL.

The chain recombines TRBV2 with TRBJ1-1; D call uncertain. This CDR3 contains 14 residues. In germline, CDR1 is SNHLY, CDR2 FYNNEI. Trimming removed 4 bases at V and 3 bases at J, with 12 bases between. Here the CDR3 DNA reads TGTGCCAGCAGTGGGAGACGTTTGGACACTGAAGCTTTCTTT. Amino acid sequence: CASSGRRLDTEAFF. Full variable domain (rest looked up from reference TRBV2 and TRBJ1-1): EPEVTQTPSHQVTQMGQEVILRCVPISNHLYFYWYRQILGQKVEFLVSFYNNEISEKSEIFDDQFSVERPDGSNFTLKIRSTKLEDSAMYFCASSGRRLDTEAFFGQGTRLTVV.

There are a few counts of this clone. The J gene is TRBJ1-5, the V gene TRBV9; D is undetermined. Trimming shortened V by 4 bases and J by 8 bases, and 16 bases separated the two germline ends. Looked up from germline, CDR1 is SGDLS and CDR2 is YYNGEE. CDR3 size: 14 residues. The CDR3 bases are TGTGCCAGCAGCACGGGGTTCGGGGAAGAGCCCCAGCATTTT. This sequence encodes CASSTGFGEEPQHF.

The genes are TRBV6-1 and TRBJ1-2, with TRBD1 identical over 7 bases. Trimming removed 6 bases from V and 2 bases from J; junction bases left unmatched: 6. Germline V gene lookup returns CDR1 MNHNS and CDR2 SASEGT. This CDR3 has 14 residues. The CDR3, as DNA: TGTGCCAGCAGATCAACGGGACAGAACTATGGCTACACCTTC. Its translation: CASRSTGQNYGYTF.

The chain couples TRBV28 to TRBJ1-2; possibly TRBD1 for D (5 bases). Germline V lookup: CDR1 MDHEN, CDR2 SYDVKM. V was trimmed by 6 bases and J by 4 bases, leaving 12 bases between them. The CDR3 loop spans 13 amino acids. The CDR3: CASRESGAYGYTF. The CDR3 DNA follows: TGTGCCAGCAGGGAAAGTGGGGCCTATGGCTACACCTTC.

The chain has TRBV3-1 (or the pseudogene TRBV3-2) and TRBJ2-5; 12 nucleotides agree with TRBD2. Germline V gene sequence: CDR1 LGHDT, CDR2 YNNKEL (reference sequence). The CDR3 is 16 residues long. J lost 1 base, V lost 5 bases, and 5 bases had no gene match. For the CDR3, the DNA is TGTGCCAGCAGCGGACTAGCGGGGACCTTCCAAGAGACCCAGTACTTC. Its protein is CASSGLAGTFQETQYF.

V gene TRBV10-3 combines with J gene TRBJ2-2; D is perhaps TRBD1 (6 bases). Per germline, CDR1 ENHRY and CDR2 SYGVKD. The CDR3 is made up of 14 amino acids. V shed 5 bases and J shed 4 bases, with 11 bases lying between them. CDR3 sequence: CAISSGVGTGELFF. The CDR3 nucleotides are TGTGCCATCAGTTCAGGGGTTGGCACCGGGGAGCTGTTTTTT.

This chain uses TRBV5-4 with TRBJ2-2; D unresolved. Germline CDR1 reads SGHNT; CDR2 reads YYREEE (reference sequence). V was trimmed by 1 base and J by 0 bases, leaving 10 bases between them. CDR3 length: 16 residues. CDR3 sequence reads: CASSLFAVANTGELFF. In DNA form, the CDR3 reads TGTGCCAGCAGCTTGTTTGCGGTCGCGAACACCGGGGAGCTGTTTTTT.

The rearrangement uses TRBV2 and TRBJ2-2, with D perhaps TRBD1 (6 bases). The CDR3 is 15 amino acids. Germline loops: CDR1 SNHLY, CDR2 FYNNEI. V gave up 5 bases and J gave up 4 bases, with 14 bases separating them. The CDR3 reads CASSPIQGVTGELFF. The CDR3 region has the DNA TGTGCCAGCAGTCCGATACAGGGCGTCACCGGGGAGCTGTTTTTT.

The chain uses TRBV4-1 and TRBJ1-2, with 9 bases aligning to TRBD1. This CDR3 has 13 residues. Trimming took 4 bases from V and 7 from J; bases not matched to a gene: 4. The germline V gene encodes CDR1 MGHRA and CDR2 YSYEKL. CDR3 in DNA: TGCGCCAGCAGCCGGACAGGGGCGGGTGGCTACACCTTC. It specifies CASSRTGAGGYTF.

The rearrangement uses TRBV10-3 and TRBJ1-2; TRBD1 might be the D (5 bases). The CDR3 has 14 residues. Trimming stripped 2 bases from V and 0 bases from J, with 7 bases between. Germline V gene sequence: CDR1 ENHRY, CDR2 SYGVKD. The CDR3 protein is CAISEGQTNYGYTF. As DNA, the CDR3 is TGTGCCATCAGTGAGGGACAAACTAACTATGGCTACACCTTC.

CDR3 sequence: CASNLNGGITGELFF. The CDR3, as DNA: TGTGCCAGTAATCTTAACGGGGGGATCACCGGGGAGCTGTTTTTT. The chain employs TRBV19 and TRBJ2-2; 7 bases agree with TRBD2. The CDR3 runs to 15 residues. Germline-derived CDR1 and CDR2 are LNHDA and SQIVND (reference sequence). The junction had 9 bases not matched to a gene; V was cut back by 7 bases and J by 4 bases.

The chain couples TRBV19 to TRBJ2-5, with 10 bases lining up with TRBD2. With 5 bases clipped from V and 5 bases from J, the junction kept 8 bases outside the gene matches. The germline V gene encodes CDR1 LNHDA and CDR2 SQIVND (reference sequence). The CDR3 sequence is 15 residues long. The CDR3 nucleotides are TGTGCCAGTAGTCCGGGACTAGCGAGGGGGGAGACCCAGTACTTC. As protein: CASSPGLARGETQYF. Supplemented by reference TRBV19 and TRBJ2-5, the full variable domain reads DGGITQSPKYLFRKEGQNVTLSCEQNLNHDAMYWYRQDPGQGLRLIYYSQIVNDFQKGDIAEGYSVSREKKESFPLTVTSAQKNPTAFYLCASSPGLARGETQYFGPGTRLLVL.

This chain uses TRBV7-9 with TRBJ1-1, with a possible D match to TRBD1 (6 bases). The CDR3 totals 15 residues. Trimming cost V 7 bases and J 0 bases, with 15 bases left between them. Germline-derived CDR1 and CDR2 are SEHNR and FQNEAQ (reference sequence). The CDR3 sequence: CASIGPDSMNTEAFF. The CDR3 bases are TGTGCCAGCATCGGCCCGGACAGCATGAACACTGAAGCTTTCTTT.

The CDR3 here is CASNPTGQAWKEQYF. CDR3 nucleotides: TGTGCCAGCAATCCGACCGGACAGGCCTGGAAAGAGCAGTACTTC. This chain joins TRBV9 and TRBJ2-7, with 7 nucleotides matching TRBD1. Germline CDR1 reads SGDLS; CDR2 reads YYNGEE. Trimming removed 6 bases from V and 7 bases from J; junction bases left unmatched: 16. The CDR3 runs 15 residues.

The genes are TRBV29-1 and TRBJ2-3; D unclear. The ends were cut back, 4 bases at V and 0 bases at J, with 8 bases in the middle. In germline, CDR1 is SQVTM, CDR2 ANQGSEA. The CDR3 is 13 residues long. For the CDR3, the DNA is TGCAGCGTTGCCCGCAGTAGCACAGATACGCAGTATTTT. Protein product: CSVARSSTDTQYF.

V gene TRBV11-3 combines with J gene TRBJ2-3; TRBD1 agrees at 10 bases. The CDR3 extends over 16 amino acids. CDR1 is SGHNT and CDR2 is YENEEA in the germline V gene. After removal of 4 bases from V and 1 base from J, the junction contained 5 bases not matched to a gene. The CDR3 sequence: CASSSRQGAGTDTQYF. The CDR3 nucleotides are TGTGCCAGCAGCTCGAGACAGGGGGCGGGCACAGATACGCAGTATTTT.

The sample holds one count of this clone. The chain employs TRBV6-5 and TRBJ1-1; no reliable D call. The CDR3 is 13 amino acids. Trimming removed 4 bases from V and 1 base from J, with 7 bases in between. Germline assignment: CDR1 MNHEY and CDR2 SVGAGI. CDR3 in amino acids: CASSSAGNTEAFF. Here the CDR3 DNA reads TGTGCCAGCAGTTCTGCGGGGAACACTGAAGCTTTCTTT.

This clone was seen a few times. The DNA of the CDR3 is TGTGCCAGCAGTTGGTCGACAGGGACTGGAAACACCATATATTTT. As protein: CASSWSTGTGNTIYF. V gene TRBV6-5 combines with J gene TRBJ1-3, with 7 bases that match TRBD1. Germline CDR1 and CDR2: MNHEY and SVGAGI. With V trimmed by 4 bases and J by 2 bases, 5 bases remained unmatched. This CDR3 region has 15 residues.

The sample holds one count of this clone. This rearrangement joins TRBV3-1 (or the pseudogene TRBV3-2) to TRBJ2-3; 7 nucleotides match TRBD1. Germline V gene sequence: CDR1 LGHDT, CDR2 YNNKEL (reference sequence). The CDR3 length is 17 residues. V gave up 2 bases and J gave up 2 bases; unmatched junction bases: 10. CDR3 in DNA: TGTGCCAGCAGCCAAAGGATTCCAGGGGGTCCCACAGATACGCAGTATTTT. Translating it yields CASSQRIPGGPTDTQYF.

The CDR3 protein is CASSLVRGGPEQFF. The CDR3, as DNA: TGTGCCAGCAGCTTAGTGCGGGGGGGCCCTGAGCAGTTCTTC. The chain couples TRBV11-1 to TRBJ2-1; 9 bases are shared with TRBD2. With 1 base clipped from V and 9 bases from J, the junction kept 4 bases outside the gene matches. Per the germline V gene, CDR1 is SGHAT and CDR2 is FQDESV (reference sequence). CDR3 size: 14 residues.

In nucleotides, the CDR3 is TGTGCCAGCCGTAGCTACACCGGGGAGCTGTTTTTT. It encodes CASRSYTGELFF. The rearrangement links TRBV12-3 or TRBV12-4 to TRBJ2-2; D remains unclear. Trimming took off 8 bases at V and 3 bases at J, with 7 bases between the two ends. The CDR3 totals 12 residues.

CDR3 nucleotide sequence: TGCGCCAGCAGCTTGAAACAGATCACCGGGGAGCTGTTTTTT. Translation: CASSLKQITGELFF. The chain employs TRBV5-1 and TRBJ2-2, with D unresolved. CDR3 size: 14 residues. The V gene lost 1 base and the J gene lost 4 bases, with 8 bases spanning the gap. Germline loops: CDR1 SGHRS, CDR2 YFSETQ.